Each of the 19 T cell receptor beta chains below was sequenced from the same sample in a study of T cells after yellow fever vaccination. TCRdb re-analysed the 5' RACE reads in MiXCR, keeping a single row per CDR3 protein. The data contain some 320,000 distinct CDR3 sequences, around 10% of them seen just once; the ten biggest clones take up roughly 3%. The sample in question was CD4+ T cells sorted from PBMCs, obtained 45 days after the yellow fever booster vaccination. The receptors derive from a man aged 18 to 29 who received the YFV17D yellow fever vaccine.

The chain has TRBV3-1 and TRBJ1-4, with D unclear. Germline V gene data show CDR1 as LGHDT and CDR2 as YNNKEL (reference sequence). This CDR3 comprises 14 residues. V was cut by 3 bases and J by 4 bases, with 9 bases left in between. The CDR3 nucleotides are TGTGCCAGCAGCCATCGGCAGAGTAATGAAAAACTGTTTTTT. Encoded protein: CASSHRQSNEKLFF.

This clonotype turned up a few times. The chain recombines TRBV7-3 with TRBJ2-3; 9 bases line up with TRBD2. This CDR3 is 17 amino acids long. Germline CDR1 reads SGHTA; CDR2 reads FQGTGA. The V and J ends lost 5 bases and 2 bases, in that order; junction bases with no gene match: 11. The CDR3 coding sequence is TGTGCCAGCAGCCCCAAACACCTAGCGGGGATCACAGATACGCAGTATTTT. This translates into CASSPKHLAGITDTQYF.

This clonotype was seen a handful of times. This rearrangement joins TRBV19 to TRBJ2-7; D may correspond to TRBD1 or TRBD2 (5 bases each). V was cut by 4 bases and J by 2 bases, with 15 bases left in between. Germline loops: CDR1 LNHDA, CDR2 SQIVND (reference sequence). This CDR3 contains 15 residues. As DNA, the CDR3 is TGTGCCAGTAGTAGGGCTGGGACGGTGACCTACGAGCAGTACTTC. Amino acid sequence: CASSRAGTVTYEQYF. The full variable domain, with the rest looked up from reference TRBV19 and TRBJ2-7, is DGGITQSPKYLFRKEGQNVTLSCEQNLNHDAMYWYRQDPGQGLRLIYYSQIVNDFQKGDIAEGYSVSREKKESFPLTVTSAQKNPTAFYLCASSRAGTVTYEQYFGPGTRLTVT.

The rearrangement joins TRBV3-1 to TRBJ1-6; D possibly corresponds to TRBD1 (5 bases). The germline V gene encodes CDR1 LGHDT and CDR2 YNNKEL (reference sequence). The CDR3 spans 15 residues. V lost 4 bases and J lost 7, with 14 bases in between. The chain's CDR3 is CASSLTRGPNSPLHF. The CDR3 DNA sequence: TGTGCCAGCAGCCTGACCCGGGGCCCGAATTCACCCCTCCACTTT.

The rearrangement links TRBV7-9 to TRBJ2-6; D is unclear. The V and J ends lost 1 base and 2 bases respectively, with 9 bases between them. CDR3 size: 16 residues. Germline V CDR1 and CDR2: SEHNR, FQNEAQ (reference sequence). CDR3 DNA: TGTGCCAGCAGCTTAGGTTCCGCCACTGGGGCCAACGTCCTGACTTTC. Protein sequence: CASSLGSATGANVLTF.

The CDR3: CASSAVEGQMVQHF. CDR3 sequence (DNA): TGTGCCAGCAGCGCCGTGGAGGGCCAGATGGTCCAGCATTTT. The V gene is TRBV7-8, the J gene TRBJ1-5; D is uncertain. CDR3 length: 14 residues. Trimming left V 5 bases short and J 12 bases short, with 20 bases between. Germline V CDR1 and CDR2: SGHVS, FQNEAQ.

V gene TRBV7-2 combines with J gene TRBJ2-3; D might be TRBD2 (5 bases). CDR3 length: 13 amino acids. Germline V gene lookup returns CDR1 SGHTA and CDR2 FQGNSA. The V gene lost 3 bases and the J gene lost 5 bases, with 9 bases spanning the gap. CDR3 residues: CASSFREQDTQYF. Written as DNA, the CDR3 is TGTGCCAGCAGCTTTAGGGAGCAAGATACGCAGTATTTT. The whole variable domain, remainder taken from reference TRBV7-2 and TRBJ2-3, is GAGVSQSPSNKVTEKGKDVELRCDPISGHTALYWYRQSLGQGLEFLIYFQGNSAPDKSGLPSDRFSAERTGGSVSTLTIQRTQQEDSAVYLCASSFREQDTQYFGPGTRLTVL.

There are a few counts of this clonotype. This chain connects TRBV29-1 to TRBJ2-5; no clear D gene. The germline V gene has CDR1 SQVTM and CDR2 ANQGSEA. CDR3 length equals 13 residues. V lost 6 bases to trimming and J lost 3 bases, with 14 bases between them. The CDR3 DNA follows: TGCAGCGTGGGTACGGGTGCGGAAGAGACCCAGTACTTC. Amino acids: CSVGTGAEETQYF.

This clonotype was observed a few times. The rearrangement links TRBV4-3 to TRBJ2-6; D is undetermined. Germline V lookup: CDR1 LGHNA, CDR2 YSLEER. There are 16 residues in the CDR3. V lost 0 bases and J lost 1, with 7 bases in between. The CDR3 DNA reads TGCGCCAGCAGCCAAGAGTGGGCTTCTGGGGCCAACGTCCTGACTTTC. Amino acid sequence: CASSQEWASGANVLTF.

This chain connects TRBV4-1 to TRBJ1-5, with no clear D. This CDR3 region has 15 residues. Trimming shortened V by 0 bases and J by 6 bases, and 12 bases separated the two germline ends. Germline V gives CDR1 MGHRA, CDR2 YSYEKL. This chain's CDR3 is CASSQDGHGFQPQHF. DNA for the CDR3: TGCGCCAGCAGCCAAGATGGGCACGGGTTTCAGCCCCAGCATTTT.

The rearrangement links TRBV11-2 to TRBJ2-6; D could derive from TRBD1 or TRBD2 (5 bases each). The germline CDR1 and CDR2 sequences are SGHAT and FQNNGV. Trimming removed 3 bases from V and 4 bases from J, with 13 bases in between. The CDR3 is made up of 16 amino acids. This CDR3 reads CASSFKRGSGANVLTF. CDR3 bases: TGTGCCAGCAGCTTTAAGAGGGGCTCCGGGGCCAACGTCCTGACTTTC.

The sample holds a few counts of this clonotype. J is TRBJ2-4 and V is TRBV9; TRBD2 is a possible D gene (5 bases). This CDR3 region has 15 residues. CDR1 SGDLS and CDR2 YYNGEE come from the germline V gene. The ends were cut back, 9 bases at V and 0 bases at J, with 16 bases in the middle. CDR3 coding DNA: TGTGCCATCCCAAATTGCGGACTAGCCAAAAACATTCAGTACTTC. It translates to CAIPNCGLAKNIQYF.

This chain links TRBV10-3 with TRBJ2-7; 12 nucleotides align to TRBD2. The V gene's germline CDR1 is ENHRY and CDR2 SYGVKD. The CDR3 runs to 16 residues. The J segment lost 1 base and the V segment lost 0 bases, leaving 1 base of the junction unmatched. CDR3 bases: TGTGCCATCAGTGAGTCGACTAGCGGGGGATCCTACGAGCAGTACGTC. Protein product: CAISESTSGGSYEQYV.

This clonotype occurred many times. The rearrangement uses TRBV7-8 and TRBJ2-2; D gene ambiguous. Trimming removed 8 bases at V and 1 base at J, with 11 bases between. CDR3 length: 14 residues. Germline CDR1 reads SGHVS; CDR2 reads FQNEAQ. This CDR3 is CASQRSKNTGELFF. The CDR3, as DNA: TGTGCCAGCCAACGAAGCAAGAACACCGGGGAGCTGTTTTTT.

This clonotype was seen repeatedly, ten times or more. This sequence joins TRBV6-2 or TRBV6-3 and TRBJ2-1; possible D gene TRBD1, 5 bases. Trimming removed 0 bases from V and 7 bases from J, with 16 bases in between. CDR1 MNHEY and CDR2 SVGEGT come from the germline V gene. This CDR3 is 16 amino acids long. The CDR3 loop is CASSYSRRARRNEQFF. Here the CDR3 DNA reads TGTGCCAGCAGTTACTCCCGCAGGGCCCGTCGGAATGAGCAGTTCTTC.

This clonotype was detected only a few times. The chain links TRBV5-1 to TRBJ2-5; tentatively, D is TRBD2 (6 bases). Germline values: CDR1 SGHRS, CDR2 YFSETQ. V gave up 0 bases and J gave up 5 bases, with 14 bases separating them. The CDR3 runs 15 residues. The CDR3 sequence is CASSLGLSGRETQYF. The CDR3 DNA sequence: TGCGCCAGCAGCTTGGGGCTTAGCGGCCGTGAGACCCAGTACTTC.

This clonotype was found many times. This chain uses TRBV7-9 with TRBJ2-5, with 7 bases that match TRBD1. The CDR3 spans 17 residues. V lost 5 bases and J lost 0; bases outside the gene matches: 12. Germline-derived CDR1 and CDR2 are SEHNR and FQNEAQ (reference sequence). The chain's CDR3 is CASSTPIQTGYQETQYF. The CDR3 DNA reads TGTGCCAGCAGCACCCCCATCCAGACAGGGTACCAAGAGACCCAGTACTTC.

This clonotype was detected only a few times. This chain uses TRBV21-1 with TRBJ1-5; TRBD1 is the table's D call and was not checked against the DNA. TRBV21-1 is assigned pseudogene status. There are 18 residues in the CDR3. In DNA, the CDR3 is TGTGCCAGCAGCAAAGAGCGGAGCGAGACAGGGGGTAACCAGCCCCAGCATTTT. Protein sequence: CASSKERSETGGNQPQHF.

J is TRBJ2-3 and V is TRBV7-3; D is undetermined. Trimming removed 5 bases from V and 1 base from J, with 16 bases in between. This CDR3 is built from 16 residues. Germline V gene data show CDR1 as SGHTA and CDR2 as FQGTGA. CDR3 sequence reads: CASSLRVGIGTDTQYF. The DNA of the CDR3 is TGTGCCAGCAGCCTAAGGGTAGGGATTGGCACAGATACGCAGTATTTT.